This entry lists 25 T cell receptor beta chains sequenced from one sample in a study of T cells after yellow fever vaccination. TCRdb analysed the 5' RACE reads with MiXCR anew, one entry per CDR3 protein. The sample gives 300,000 or so distinct CDR3 sequences, about 8.3% of which show up once; approximately 18% is in the top ten. The sample here was PBMCs, taken around 45 days after the first yellow fever vaccination. The source is a man in his late teens or twenties who received the YFV17D yellow fever vaccine.

The gene calls are TRBV7-2 and TRBJ2-5; 8 bases fit TRBD1. This CDR3 region has 16 residues. From germline, CDR1 is SGHTA and CDR2 FQGNSA. V gave up 1 base and J gave up 7 bases; unmatched junction bases: 11. DNA for the CDR3: TGTGCCAGCAGCTTAGGGGCCGGGACAGGTCCAAGGACCCAGTACTTC. Amino acid sequence: CASSLGAGTGPRTQYF.

The rearrangement links TRBV20-1 to TRBJ2-2; the D gene could be TRBD1 or TRBD2 (5 bases each). Germline loops: CDR1 DFQATT, CDR2 SNEGSKA (reference sequence). The ends were cut back, 1 base at V and 7 bases at J, with 10 bases in the middle. This CDR3 comprises 13 residues. CDR3 sequence (DNA): TGCAGTGCTAGAGTGGTGGGGGACGGGGAGCTGTTTTTT. Translation gives CSARVVGDGELFF.

The rearrangement uses TRBV7-2 and TRBJ2-7; 7 bases are a match to TRBD2. V lost 5 bases to trimming and J lost 2 bases; unmatched junction nucleotides: 9. Germline V gene data show CDR1 as SGHTA and CDR2 as FQGNSA. The CDR3 extends over 15 amino acids. The CDR3 nucleotides read TGTGCCAGCAGCCGTCTAACCGCGGGAGCCTACGAGCAGTACTTC. This gives the protein CASSRLTAGAYEQYF.

This clonotype was detected only a few times. This sequence joins TRBV7-2 and TRBJ1-1, with 8 bases aligning to TRBD1. Germline values: CDR1 SGHTA, CDR2 FQGNSA. After removal of 2 bases from V and 3 bases from J, the junction contained 8 bases not matched to a gene. The CDR3 consists of 16 residues. The CDR3 coding sequence is TGTGCCAGCAGCTTACGGACAGGGACCATGGACACTGAAGCTTTCTTT. It translates to CASSLRTGTMDTEAFF.

The rearrangement links TRBV4-1 to TRBJ1-4; D gene unclear. From germline, CDR1 is MGHRA and CDR2 YSYEKL. The ends were cut back, 1 base at V and 8 bases at J, with 8 bases in the middle. CDR3 length equals 13 residues. CDR3 in amino acids: CASSQVQTEKLFF. The CDR3 nucleotides are TGCGCCAGCAGCCAAGTCCAGACCGAAAAACTGTTTTTT.

This chain joins TRBV7-3 and TRBJ2-3, with D possibly TRBD1 on 6 matching bases. V shed 4 bases and J shed 6 bases, with 11 bases lying between them. The CDR3 loop spans 13 amino acids. Germline V CDR1 and CDR2: SGHTA, FQGTGA. The CDR3 DNA follows: TGTGCCAGCAGCTCTTTAGGGGGTGATACGCAGTATTTT. Translating gives CASSSLGGDTQYF.

This clonotype was found many times. A junction boundary mismatches the germline segment, possibly from a read error. The chain has TRBV5-1 and TRBJ1-1; D may be TRBD1 (6 bases). The CDR3 runs to 13 residues. The V gene's germline CDR1 is SGHRS and CDR2 YFSETQ. The CDR3 DNA reads TGTGCCAGCAGCTTAGGGGGGAACACTGAAGCTTTCTTT. Protein product: CASSLGGNTEAFF.

This chain links TRBV6-5 with TRBJ2-7; the match to TRBD1 covers 10 bases. V was clipped by 0 bases and J by 4 bases; unmatched bases: 9. Germline values: CDR1 MNHEY, CDR2 SVGAGI. This CDR3 has 17 amino acids. This CDR3 is CASSYSPGQGLKYEQYF. The CDR3 nucleotides read TGTGCCAGCAGTTACTCGCCGGGACAGGGGTTGAAATACGAGCAGTACTTC.

The chain has TRBV7-9 and TRBJ1-5; D not resolved. The CDR3 is made up of 13 amino acids. V was trimmed by 5 bases and J by 7 bases, leaving 12 bases between them. Looked up from germline, CDR1 is SEHNR and CDR2 is FQNEAQ (reference sequence). CDR3 amino acids: CASSNPGGQPQHF. The CDR3 coding sequence is TGTGCCAGCAGCAACCCGGGCGGACAGCCCCAGCATTTT. The whole variable domain, filled in from reference TRBV7-9 and TRBJ1-5, reads DTGVSQNPRHKITKRGQNVTFRCDPISEHNRLYWYRQTLGQGPEFLTYFQNEAQLEKSRLLSDRFSAERPKGSFSTLEIQRTEQGDSAMYLCASSNPGGQPQHFGDGTRLSIL.

This clonotype was counted only a few times. The V and J genes are TRBV29-1 and TRBJ1-5; no reliable D call. Germline lookup yields CDR1 SQVTM and CDR2 ANQGSEA. Trimming cost V 6 bases and J 3 bases, with 9 bases left between them. This CDR3 is built from 12 residues. This chain's CDR3 is CSVRIHNQPQHF. CDR3 in DNA: TGCAGCGTAAGGATACACAATCAGCCCCAGCATTTT.

This clonotype was observed a few times. The J gene is TRBJ2-1, the V gene TRBV6-2 or TRBV6-3, with 10 bases aligning to TRBD2. With V trimmed by 6 bases and J by 1 base, 9 bases remained unmatched. Germline V gives CDR1 MNHEY, CDR2 SVGEGT. CDR3 size: 17 residues. The CDR3 DNA reads TGTGCCAGCAGCTCGTCTCTAGCGGGGGTTTCCTACAATGAGCAGTTCTTC. Its protein product is CASSSSLAGVSYNEQFF.

The chain couples TRBV5-1 to TRBJ1-2; 8 bases fit TRBD1. Trimming cost V 2 bases and J 6 bases; bases outside gene matches: 12. The CDR3 is 16 amino acids. Germline loops: CDR1 SGHRS, CDR2 YFSETQ. CDR3 sequence: CASSLRGGQGSDGYTF. CDR3 DNA: TGCGCCAGCAGCTTAAGGGGTGGACAGGGCTCGGATGGCTACACCTTC.

The V call is TRBV4-2, the J call TRBJ1-6; D unclear. Germline V gene sequence: CDR1 LGHNA, CDR2 YNFKEQ. The V and J ends lost 4 bases and 9 bases respectively, with 10 bases between them. The CDR3 loop spans 13 amino acids. The CDR3 DNA reads TGTGCCAGCAGCCCACCACCAGCTTCACCCCTCCACTTT. Encoded protein: CASSPPPASPLHF.

The chain uses TRBV19 and TRBJ1-5; D uncertain. Germline V gene data show CDR1 as LNHDA and CDR2 as SQIVND (reference sequence). The CDR3 extends over 13 amino acids. The germline V and J ends were trimmed by 3 bases and 7 bases, with 10 bases remaining between them. The CDR3 DNA is TGTGCCAGTAGTATCGAGGTTTTCCAGCCCCAGCATTTT. Encoded protein: CASSIEVFQPQHF.

This clonotype appeared many times. This rearrangement joins TRBV5-1 to TRBJ2-1; 12 nucleotides match TRBD2. Germline CDR1 and CDR2: SGHRS and YFSETQ. The CDR3 has 15 amino acids. The J segment lost 4 bases and the V segment lost 3 bases, leaving 2 bases of the junction unmatched. The CDR3 loop is CASSWTSGVYNEQFF. The CDR3 DNA is TGCGCCAGCAGCTGGACTAGCGGGGTTTACAATGAGCAGTTCTTC.

This clonotype was counted between two and nine times. This sequence joins TRBV29-1 and TRBJ2-5; D remains ambiguous. The CDR3 extends over 12 amino acids. Germline CDR1 reads SQVTM; CDR2 reads ANQGSEA. V shed 3 bases and J shed 5 bases, with 10 bases lying between them. CDR3 DNA: TGCAGCGTTGATGTACTGCCGGAGACCCAGTACTTC. Its translation: CSVDVLPETQYF.

The chain is built from TRBV20-1 and TRBJ2-7; D call uncertain. This CDR3 has 13 residues. The germline V gene has CDR1 DFQATT and CDR2 SNEGSKA (reference sequence). Trimming left V 1 base short and J 3 bases short, with 10 bases between. CDR3 region: CSARGPTSYEQYF. In DNA, the CDR3 is TGCAGTGCTAGAGGGCCGACAAGCTACGAGCAGTACTTC.

The chain is built from TRBV30 and TRBJ1-3; no reliable D call. CDR1 GTSNPN and CDR2 SVGIG come from the germline V gene (reference sequence). This CDR3 spans 11 amino acids. The V and J ends lost 4 bases and 4 bases respectively, with 5 bases between them. CDR3 DNA sequence: TGTGCCTGGATGCCCGGAAACACCATATATTTT. Protein product: CAWMPGNTIYF.

The chain joins TRBV7-3 to TRBJ2-5; 10 bases agree with TRBD2. This CDR3 has 18 residues. The germline gives CDR1 SGHTA, CDR2 FQGTGA. V trimming: 0 bases; J trimming: 1 base; junction bases outside the gene matches: 8. The CDR3 is CASSLTVSGGIRQETQYF. The CDR3 DNA is TGTGCCAGCAGCTTAACGGTTAGCGGGGGGATCCGCCAAGAGACCCAGTACTTC.

The CDR3 is CAIPGQGDSPLHF. CDR3 DNA sequence: TGTGCCATCCCGGGACAGGGGGATTCACCCCTCCACTTT. J is TRBJ1-6 and V is TRBV2, with TRBD1 identical over 11 bases. Germline CDR1 SNHLY, CDR2 FYNNEI. V lost 10 bases to trimming and J lost 8 bases; unmatched junction nucleotides: 4. The CDR3 consists of 13 residues.

This clonotype was counted only a few times. The chain uses TRBV6-1 and TRBJ2-3; D gene uncertain. This CDR3 is 16 amino acids long. CDR1 is MNHNS, CDR2 SASEGT, per germline. V was trimmed by 6 bases and J by 6 bases, leaving 22 bases between them. The CDR3, as DNA: TGTGCCAGCAGAGATAACGCCAACTCCTCCCCTGATACGCAGTATTTT. Residues: CASRDNANSSPDTQYF.

This chain connects TRBV10-3 to TRBJ2-2; 7 bases align to TRBD1. The CDR3 contains 15 residues. Germline-derived CDR1 and CDR2 are ENHRY and SYGVKD. The V segment lost 4 bases and the J segment 0 bases; nucleotides outside the gene matches: 2. DNA of the CDR3: TGTGCCATCAGTGCCGGGACAGCGAACACCGGGGAGCTGTTTTTT. As protein: CAISAGTANTGELFF.

The gene calls are TRBV12-3 or TRBV12-4 and TRBJ2-1; 9 bases line up with TRBD2. The ends lost 7 bases at V and 3 bases at J; junction bases unmatched: 7. The CDR3 covers 15 residues. CDR3 region: CASTRAGGYYNEQFF. The CDR3, as DNA: TGTGCCAGCACCCGAGCGGGGGGCTACTACAATGAGCAGTTCTTC.

This clonotype was found many times. The chain joins TRBV11-2 to TRBJ2-7; 8 bases are shared with TRBD1. Germline values: CDR1 SGHAT, CDR2 FQNNGV. CDR3 size: 15 residues. V lost 5 bases and J lost 3; bases outside the gene matches: 9. For the CDR3, the DNA is TGTGCCAGCAGCGGCGACAGGGGTACTTACTACGAGCAGTACTTC. It yields the protein CASSGDRGTYYEQYF.

This clonotype appeared many times. The chain has TRBV20-1 and TRBJ1-1; TRBD1 aligns across 9 bases. The CDR3 runs to 15 residues. Germline V gene lookup returns CDR1 DFQATT and CDR2 SNEGSKA (reference sequence). The V gene end was trimmed by 6 bases and the J gene end by 2 bases; junction bases not matched to a gene: 10. CDR3 DNA sequence: TGCAGTGCGGAGACCCCGGGACAGGGTAACACTGAAGCTTTCTTT. As protein: CSAETPGQGNTEAFF.